Following are 11 T cell receptor beta chains from one sample sequenced in a study of T cells in Graves' hyperthyroidism and ophthalmopathy. Template material for amplifying TCR beta CDR3 regions consisted of RNA transcripts. The TCR CDR3 was amplified in a first-round RT-PCR using the HTBI primer set. TCRdb passed the multiplex PCR reads through MiXCR, listing each CDR3 protein once. The profile covers about 350,000 distinct CDR3 sequences, with about a sixth appearing a single time and 15% to 19% taken by the ten largest. The sequencing input was blood. These receptors were obtained from a woman aged 40 to 50 with Graves' ophthalmopathy.

At least ten counts were recorded for this clonotype. This chain uses TRBV10-3 with TRBJ1-1; D gene unclear. CDR3 size: 13 residues. CDR1 ENHRY and CDR2 SYGVKD come from the germline V gene. Trimming took off 10 bases at V and 1 base at J, with 13 bases between the two ends. The CDR3 DNA follows: TGTGCCACTCTGAGATCGCCGAACACTGAAGCTTTCTTT. Protein sequence: CATLRSPNTEAFF.

This clonotype has ten or more counts. The V gene is TRBV6-2 or TRBV6-3, the J gene TRBJ1-2; tentatively, D is TRBD1 (5 bases). Looked up from germline, CDR1 is MNHEY and CDR2 is SVGEGT. CDR3 length equals 14 residues. Trimming removed 0 bases at V and 6 bases at J, with 11 bases between. Here the CDR3 reads CASSYSARVHGYTF. The CDR3 nucleotides are TGTGCCAGCAGTTACTCCGCCAGGGTTCATGGCTACACCTTC.

This clonotype was recorded many times. The chain combines TRBV6-5 with TRBJ2-7, with 10 bases fitting TRBD2. Germline V gives CDR1 MNHEY, CDR2 SVGAGI. The CDR3 has 13 residues. J lost 6 bases, V lost 6 bases, and 5 bases had no gene match. In DNA, the CDR3 is TGTGCCAGCAGGACTAGCGGGTACACCGAGCAGTACTTC. Amino acid sequence: CASRTSGYTEQYF.

There are many counts of this clonotype. The rearrangement links TRBV5-1 to TRBJ2-7; D is tentatively TRBD1 or TRBD2 (5 bases each). CDR1 and CDR2 (germline): SGHRS, YFSETQ. Trimming pared 4 bases from V and 3 bases from J, leaving 17 bases between. CDR3 length: 15 amino acids. The CDR3 nucleotides are TGCGCCAGCAGCGCTACAGGAGGCGCCAGCTACGAGCAGTACTTC. This codes for CASSATGGASYEQYF.

Comment on this clonotype: A junction boundary mismatches the germline segment, possibly from a read error. This chain uses TRBV6-1 with TRBJ1-5; D gene unclear. CDR3 length: 14 residues. The germline gives CDR1 MNHNS, CDR2 SASEGT. The CDR3 nucleotides read TGTGCCAGCGTGCGGGTCTTTAGCGATCAGCCCCAGCCTTTT. It codes for CASVRVFSDQPQPF.

This clonotype has ten or more counts. CDR3 in amino acids: CASTDWGGGYGYTF. CDR3 nucleotide sequence: TGTGCCAGCACCGACTGGGGGGGAGGATATGGCTACACCTTC. This chain links TRBV6-5 with TRBJ1-2; a possible D gene is TRBD1 (5 bases). CDR1 and CDR2 (germline): MNHEY, SVGAGI. V dropped 7 bases and J dropped 5 bases, with 17 bases sitting between them. The CDR3 is made up of 14 amino acids.

The sample holds many counts of this clonotype. The rearrangement uses TRBV5-6 and TRBJ2-5; TRBD2 matches at 12 bases. The CDR3 sequence is 16 residues long. CDR1 and CDR2 from the germline V gene are SGHDT and YYEEEE. Germline trimming cut 5 bases from V and 5 bases from J; bases unmatched to any gene: 10. The CDR3 loop reads CASSSLAGGTSETQYF. The CDR3 DNA is TGTGCCAGCAGTTCCCTAGCGGGAGGGACCTCGGAGACCCAGTACTTC.

Turning to this clonotype: Its ends do not fully match the called genes, so a read error is possible. The chain has TRBV12-3 or TRBV12-4 and TRBJ2-5, with 7 positions matching TRBD2. The length of the CDR3 is 14 residues. CDR3 loop: CASSFGLGQETLYF. The CDR3 nucleotides read TGTGCCAGCAGTTTCGGACTAGGACAAGAGACCCTGTACTTT.

This clonotype was recorded many times. The J gene is TRBJ2-7, the V gene TRBV19, with D possibly matching TRBD2 (5 bases). Trimming left V 8 bases short and J 6 bases short, with 23 bases between. The CDR3 contains 15 residues. Germline values: CDR1 LNHDA, CDR2 SQIVND (reference sequence). The DNA for the CDR3 is TGTGCCAGTCTTAGTGGTGGCGGAGGACCTCGCGAGCAGTACTTC. Protein sequence: CASLSGGGGPREQYF. The full variable domain, completed using reference TRBV19 and TRBJ2-7, is DGGITQSPKYLFRKEGQNVTLSCEQNLNHDAMYWYRQDPGQGLRLIYYSQIVNDFQKGDIAEGYSVSREKKESFPLTVTSAQKNPTAFYLCASLSGGGGPREQYFGPGTRLTVT.

This clonotype was detected many times. The gene calls are TRBV15 and TRBJ1-2, with 8 bases lining up with TRBD1. The CDR3 runs to 15 residues. The V and J ends lost 3 bases and 2 bases, in that order; junction bases with no gene match: 5. CDR1 is LNHNV and CDR2 is YYDKDF in the germline V gene (reference sequence). The CDR3 loop is CATSSRQGNNYGYTF. The CDR3 DNA reads TGTGCCACCAGCAGCCGACAGGGGAACAACTATGGCTACACCTTC. The full variable domain, in which reference TRBV15 and TRBJ1-2 provide the parts outside the CDR3, is DAMVIQNPRYQVTQFGKPVTLSCSQTLNHNVMYWYQQKSSQAPKLLFHYYDKDFNNEADTPDNFQSRRPNTSFCFLDIRSPGLGDTAMYLCATSSRQGNNYGYTFGSGTRLTVV.

CDR3 protein: CADRQGSNTEAFF. The DNA of the CDR3 is TGTGCCGACAGACAGGGAAGCAACACTGAAGCTTTCTTT. The chain has TRBV12-3 or TRBV12-4 and TRBJ1-1; 7 bases agree with TRBD1. The CDR3 loop spans 13 amino acids. V was pared by 11 bases and J by 2 bases, with 8 bases of the junction left unmatched.